These 26 T cell receptor beta chains originate from one sample sequenced in a study of post-analysis software for immune sequencing data (dated by TCRdb to 2015 to 2017). The library was generated by PCR. The sequencer was an Illumina HiSeq 2500. Unique molecular identifiers were incorporated into TCR beta cDNA libraries to reduce PCR and sequencing biases. TCRdb reprocessed the public reads (quality trimming at Q25 with fastp, clone calling with MiXCR) and kept in-frame beta chains. Identical CDR3 protein sequences are pooled into one entry, listed with their most common genes and DNA. For this sample there are roughly 800,000 distinct CDR3 sequences; roughly 30% appear just once. The top ten clonotypes cover under 0.7% of the sample. The paper as a whole reports these results and caveats: Patients showed significantly higher frequencies than controls for roughly five TRBV segments, among them TRBV5-6, TRBV5-1 and TRBV20-1.

Their antigen targets remain unknown. Sequenced input: blood. These receptors were taken from a girl aged 10-17 years with multiple sclerosis.

This clonotype has just a few counts. The CDR3 loop is CASTTARGEKLFF. In DNA, the CDR3 is TGTGCCAGCACTACGGCGCGGGGTGAAAAACTGTTTTTT. The V call is TRBV2, the J call TRBJ1-4; unclear D gene. The CDR3 is 13 residues long. Germline CDR1 reads SNHLY; CDR2 reads FYNNEI. The germline V and J ends were trimmed by 7 bases and 7 bases, with 13 bases remaining between them.

The chain is built from TRBV29-1 and TRBJ2-6; either TRBD1 or TRBD2 may supply D (5 bases each). V was shortened by 4 bases and J by 2 bases, with 15 bases between the two germline ends. The germline gives CDR1 SQVTM, CDR2 ANQGSEA. This CDR3 is 16 amino acids long. The DNA of the CDR3 is TGCAGCGTTGGGGACGGGGTGGAGACTGGGGCCAACGTCCTGACTTTC. Its protein product is CSVGDGVETGANVLTF.

The chain combines TRBV29-1 with TRBJ2-5; D is perhaps TRBD1 (5 bases). Trimming took 7 bases from V and 5 from J, leaving 17 bases between them. Germline values: CDR1 SQVTM, CDR2 ANQGSEA. The length of the CDR3 is 13 residues. The CDR3 spells CSASSQGLETQYF. The CDR3 DNA reads as TGCAGCGCGTCGTCTCAGGGTTTGGAGACCCAGTACTTC.

This clonotype was picked up a small number of times. V is TRBV2 and J is TRBJ2-3; no clear D. V was cut by 3 bases and J by 6 bases, with 10 bases left in between. The CDR3 runs to 13 residues. Germline V gives CDR1 SNHLY, CDR2 FYNNEI. CDR3 protein: CASSDNPWDTQYF. CDR3 coding DNA: TGTGCCAGCAGTGATAACCCGTGGGATACGCAGTATTTT.

The genes are TRBV25-1 and TRBJ2-5; D tentatively fits TRBD1 or TRBD2 (5 bases each). V was clipped by 1 base and J by 4 bases, with 13 bases between them. Germline CDR1 MGHDK, CDR2 SYGVNS. This CDR3 contains 15 residues. The CDR3 is CASSELGTSTETQYF. The CDR3 coding sequence is TGTGCCAGCAGTGAATTGGGGACCTCCACAGAGACCCAGTACTTC.

The J gene is TRBJ2-3, the V gene TRBV25-1, with 7 bases fitting TRBD1. This CDR3 has 17 residues. Germline assignment: CDR1 MGHDK and CDR2 SYGVNS. V lost 3 bases to trimming and J lost 2 bases; unmatched junction nucleotides: 11. The DNA for the CDR3 is TGTGCCAGCAGTGATCCGTCCGGGACAGATCCCACAGATACGCAGTATTTT. Its protein is CASSDPSGTDPTDTQYF. The full variable domain, rest sourced from reference TRBV25-1 and TRBJ2-3, is EADIYQTPRYLVIGTGKKITLECSQTMGHDKMYWYQQDPGMELHLIHYSYGVNSTEKGDLSSESTVSRIRTEHFPLTLESARPSHTSQYLCASSDPSGTDPTDTQYFGPGTRLTVL.

This clonotype was counted ten times or more. The chain links TRBV29-1 to TRBJ2-7; unclear D gene. This CDR3 spans 12 amino acids. V lost 7 bases to trimming and J lost 2 bases, with 12 bases between them. CDR1 and CDR2 from the germline V gene are SQVTM and ANQGSEA. This CDR3 reads CSASSGPYEQYF. The CDR3 nucleotides read TGCAGCGCCTCATCGGGCCCCTACGAGCAGTACTTC.

The chain carries TRBV9 and TRBJ2-1, with TRBD2 matching over 7 bases. The ends lost 4 bases at V and 7 bases at J; junction bases unmatched: 11. The CDR3 has 15 residues. CDR1 and CDR2 from the germline V gene are SGDLS and YYNGEE. The CDR3 loop is CASSLGLGDTNEQFF. The CDR3 DNA follows: TGTGCCAGCAGCCTCGGACTAGGGGATACAAATGAGCAGTTCTTC.

The chain uses TRBV6-2 or TRBV6-3 and TRBJ2-4, with D possibly TRBD2 on 6 matching bases. Germline values: CDR1 MNHEY, CDR2 SVGEGT. The germline V and J ends were trimmed by 4 bases and 6 bases, with 22 bases remaining between them. The length of the CDR3 is 17 residues. The CDR3 sequence: CASSSRDSALGANIQYF. CDR3 DNA: TGTGCCAGCAGTTCCCGGGACTCAGCACTGGGCGCAAACATTCAGTACTTC.

Written as DNA, the CDR3 is TGCAGTGCTAGAGATGCAGGGAGGGTGAATGAGCAGTTCTTC. Protein product: CSARDAGRVNEQFF. The rearrangement joins TRBV20-1 to TRBJ2-1, with 7 positions matching TRBD2. The CDR3 loop spans 14 amino acids. V shed 0 bases, J shed 7 bases, and the junction held 6 bases outside the gene matches. The germline gives CDR1 DFQATT, CDR2 SNEGSKA (reference sequence).

This clonotype was detected only a few times. This CDR3 reads CASSVGQGGAKNIQYF. CDR3 sequence (DNA): TGTGCCAGCAGCGTAGGCCAGGGGGGAGCCAAAAACATTCAGTACTTC. The chain links TRBV9 to TRBJ2-4; D is possibly TRBD1 (7 bases). Germline values: CDR1 SGDLS, CDR2 YYNGEE. V lost 0 bases and J 0 bases, leaving 10 bases between the germline ends. CDR3 size: 16 residues.

To note about this clonotype: One end of the junction varies from germline; a read error may be responsible. This sequence joins TRBV6-6 and TRBJ2-1, with unresolved D. In germline, CDR1 is MNHNY, CDR2 SVGAGI (reference sequence). CDR3 length: 13 amino acids. Written as DNA, the CDR3 is TGTGCCAACAGTTACGGGCAGCCCAATGAGCAGTTCTTC. Its protein is CANSYGQPNEQFF.

This clonotype has just a few counts. The rearrangement uses TRBV7-8 and TRBJ2-1; D perhaps matches TRBD2 (7 bases). Trimming shortened V by 1 base and J by 12 bases, and 19 bases separated the two germline ends. Germline V CDR1 and CDR2: SGHVS, FQNEAQ. CDR3 length equals 15 residues. The CDR3 DNA is TGTGCCAGCAGCTTAGGGGGGGGCTGGACGGATTGGCAGTTCTTC. Translated: CASSLGGGWTDWQFF.

In its sample, this clonotype was seen a few times. The chain uses TRBV12-3 or TRBV12-4 and TRBJ1-2; maybe TRBD1 (6 bases). V dropped 5 bases and J dropped 4 bases, with 14 bases sitting between them. CDR3 length: 14 residues. CDR3 residues: CASSPRGIGYGYTF. CDR3 DNA: TGTGCCAGCAGTCCCAGGGGCATCGGCTATGGCTACACCTTC.

The chain combines TRBV28 with TRBJ1-1; 7 bases fit TRBD1. The ends lost 8 bases at V and 1 base at J; junction bases unmatched: 16. CDR3 length equals 17 residues. CDR1 and CDR2 (germline): MDHEN, SYDVKM. The CDR3 nucleotides are TGTGCCAGCGTGAACGCTTACCAAGGGGGCTGGAACACTGAAGCTTTCTTT. Translated: CASVNAYQGGWNTEAFF. The full variable domain, completed using reference TRBV28 and TRBJ1-1, is DVKVTQSSRYLVKRTGEKVFLECVQDMDHENMFWYRQDPGLGLRLIYFSYDVKMKEKGDIPEGYSVSREKKERFSLILESASTNQTSMYLCASVNAYQGGWNTEAFFGQGTRLTVV.

The chain combines TRBV14 with TRBJ2-3; D perhaps matches TRBD2 (5 bases). Germline V CDR1 and CDR2: SGHDN, FVKESK. The CDR3 loop spans 14 amino acids. V was cut by 0 bases and J by 4 bases, with 8 bases left in between. This CDR3 is CASSQDWGADTQYF. The DNA of the CDR3 is TGTGCCAGCAGCCAAGATTGGGGAGCAGATACGCAGTATTTT.

The chain has TRBV6-1 and TRBJ1-1; unclear D gene. V dropped 5 bases and J dropped 1 base, with 11 bases sitting between them. This CDR3 is built from 14 residues. In germline, CDR1 is MNHNS, CDR2 SASEGT. The CDR3 DNA follows: TGTGCCAGCAGTTTTGGGCAGGAGAACACTGAAGCTTTCTTT. Its protein is CASSFGQENTEAFF.

The rearrangement joins TRBV6-2 or TRBV6-3 to TRBJ2-1; D is ambiguous. CDR1 and CDR2 from the germline V gene are MNHEY and SVGEGT. Trimming stripped 2 bases from V and 2 bases from J, with 13 bases between. There are 16 residues in the CDR3. The CDR3 reads CASSYTRKNTYNEQFF. CDR3 DNA: TGTGCCAGCAGTTACACCAGAAAAAACACCTACAATGAGCAGTTCTTC.

The genes are TRBV6-5 and TRBJ1-6; D gene uncertain. Per germline, CDR1 MNHEY and CDR2 SVGAGI. V dropped 6 bases and J dropped 8 bases, with 17 bases sitting between them. The length of the CDR3 is 15 residues. CDR3 in amino acids: CASSRGVAWDSPLHF. CDR3 coding DNA: TGTGCCAGCAGCCGCGGGGTAGCCTGGGATTCACCCCTCCACTTT.

This clonotype appeared a few times. The V call is TRBV20-1, the J call TRBJ2-1, with D perhaps matching TRBD2 (5 bases). V lost 3 bases and J 8 bases, leaving 17 bases between the germline ends. Germline CDR1 DFQATT, CDR2 SNEGSKA (reference sequence). The CDR3 has 14 residues. The CDR3 bases are TGCAGTGCTAGGGGCATGCGGGCGAGCGATGAGCAGTTCTTC. Its translation is CSARGMRASDEQFF.

CDR3 sequence: CSASITAKNIQYF. The CDR3 coding sequence is TGCAGTGCTAGTATTACAGCCAAAAACATTCAGTACTTC. The V call is TRBV20-1, the J call TRBJ2-4; D uncertain. The germline V gene encodes CDR1 DFQATT and CDR2 SNEGSKA (reference sequence). The CDR3 has 13 amino acids. Trimming removed 3 bases from V and 0 bases from J, with 6 bases in between.

This clonotype occurred a few times. The chain combines TRBV7-9 with TRBJ2-1, with TRBD1 identical over 12 bases. Germline V CDR1 and CDR2: SEHNR, FQNEAQ (reference sequence). There are 14 residues in the CDR3. J gave up 10 bases and V 5 bases, and 6 bases lay outside the gene matches. In nucleotides, the CDR3 is TGTGCCAGCAGCATTGGGACAGGGGGCCGGGAGCAGTTCTTC. Residues: CASSIGTGGREQFF.

This clonotype was picked up a small number of times. At one end, the junction sequence differs from germline, possibly due to a read error. The CDR3 sequence: CASSLGFPGIQETRYF. The CDR3 bases are TGTGCCAGCAGCCTCGGGTTTCCGGGGATACAAGAGACCCGGTACTTC. The rearrangement joins TRBV11-2 to TRBJ2-5, with a tentative D call TRBD2 (5 bases). CDR3 length: 16 amino acids. CDR1 is SGHAT and CDR2 is FQNNGV in the germline V gene. Together with reference TRBV11-2 and TRBJ2-5, the CDR3 gives the full variable domain: EAGVAQSPRYKIIEKRQSVAFWCNPISGHATLYWYQQILGQGPKLLIQFQNNGVVDDSQLPKDRFSAERLKGVDSTLKIQPAKLEDSAVYLCASSLGFPGIQETRYFGPGTRLLVL.

This clonotype has at least ten counts. The V and J genes are TRBV20-1 and TRBJ2-3, with TRBD1 matching 9 bases. The V gene end was trimmed by 2 bases and the J gene end by 5 bases; junction bases not matched to a gene: 11. Germline values: CDR1 DFQATT, CDR2 SNEGSKA (reference sequence). The CDR3 sequence is 16 residues long. CDR3 DNA sequence: TGCAGTGCTAGACCGACACCGGGACAGGGAAGAGATACGCAGTATTTT. Amino acids: CSARPTPGQGRDTQYF.

Only a few counts were recorded for this clonotype. The chain carries TRBV7-2 and TRBJ2-7; 7 positions match TRBD1. This CDR3 region has 12 residues. V lost 0 bases to trimming and J lost 10 bases; unmatched junction nucleotides: 3. Germline V lookup: CDR1 SGHTA, CDR2 FQGNSA. The CDR3 sequence is CASSLATGDQYF. DNA for the CDR3: TGTGCCAGCAGCTTAGCCACAGGGGACCAGTACTTC.

This clonotype was detected only once. This chain uses TRBV10-3 with TRBJ2-1; D possibly corresponds to TRBD2 (8 bases). From germline, CDR1 is ENHRY and CDR2 SYGVKD. CDR3 length equals 17 residues. V was shortened by 1 base and J by 0 bases, with 13 bases between the two germline ends. CDR3 in DNA: TGTGCCATCAGTGAGTGGCGGGGGGACAGCTCCTACAATGAGCAGTTCTTC. It specifies CAISEWRGDSSYNEQFF.